This TCR beta chain emerged from a study of blood T cell repertoires in COVID-19. This clone was counted between two and nine times. TCRdb's table, derived via immunoSEQ multiplex PCR, lists solely in-frame clones and lacks some. The sample yields about 150,000 clones, around 80% seen once. The TCR was taken from a man in his sixties with acute or convalescent COVID-19. Sequencing used peripheral blood.

For the CDR3, the DNA is TGCGCCAGCAGAAGTGGGAGTGGGTCTGGAAACACCATATATTTT. Protein sequence: CASRSGSGSGNTIYF. The rearrangement uses TRBV5-1 and TRBJ1-3; no clear D gene. From germline, CDR1 is SGHRS and CDR2 YFSETQ. CDR3 length: 15 residues. V gave up 5 bases and J gave up 1 base, with 13 bases separating them.